This TCR beta chain originates from a study of shared clonotypes between healthy human individuals. Background on the study: Per donor, CD8 memory used one plate, CD8 naive used two, CD4 memory used three and CD4 naive used three. Study results and limitations: Rarefaction indicated that sorted-subset sequencing remained incomplete although depth was large.

Positive CCR7 selection of CD45RO-negative cells yielded the naive CD8 cells, and terminally differentiated effector memory CD45RA+ cells were excluded. This clone was picked up a small number of times. Its target is not known. Each cell subset's genomic DNA was divided evenly among several immunoSEQ plates. Assay: immunoSEQ multiplex PCR; the TCRdb copy retains only in-frame clones and omits some. Of under 2,000,000 clones listed, over 85% are singletons. The CDR3 is 16 amino acids. V gave up 7 bases and J gave up 0 bases, with 16 bases separating them. CDR1 and CDR2 from the germline V gene are SNHLY and FYNNEI.

Material for sequencing was naive CD8+ T cells sorted from blood. The sequence was obtained from a man aged 18 to 29 in good health. The rearrangement uses TRBV2 and TRBJ1-5; weak D call: TRBD1 (6 bases). The CDR3 protein is CASKMGAPYSNQPQHF. For the CDR3, the DNA is TGTGCCAGCAAAATGGGGGCCCCCTATAGCAATCAGCCCCAGCATTTT.